These T cell receptor beta chains were read from a single sample in a study of identical twins. TCRdb analysed the 5' RACE reads with MiXCR anew, one entry per CDR3 protein. The sample comprises under 350,000 distinct CDR3 sequences, roughly 9% of which are singletons, and around 7.1% rests with the top ten. The sample also formed part of further work on yellow fever vaccine responses in identical twins.

What was sequenced was CD8+ T cells sorted from blood. Source of these receptors: a young woman in good health. The CDR3 runs from the conserved cysteine through the conserved F or W. The order of the fields is D gene, clone size, V gene, CDR3 length, J gene, CDR3 DNA, CDR3 protein. A D gene is named only where the DNA matches it firmly. A row's size may be missing; if present it is once, few, many or a size class.

NA,many,TRBV15,15,TRBJ1-2,TGTGCCACCAGCACAATCGCCAATGCTAACTATGGCTACACCTTC,CATSTIANANYGYTF
NA,few,TRBV4-1,18,TRBJ2-3,TGCGCCAGCAGAGAAGCAGGGGGGGTAGTTGGCGGCACAGATACGCAGTATTTT,CASREAGGVVGGTDTQYF
NA,NA,TRBV7-2,14,TRBJ2-1,TGTGCCAGCAGCATACTGACTAGGTTGAATGAGCAGTTCTTC,CASSILTRLNEQFF
NA,many,TRBV5-6,14,TRBJ1-3,TGTGCCAGCAGTTCCGGGCACTCTGGAAACACCATATATTTT,CASSSGHSGNTIYF
TRBD2,NA,TRBV6-2/TRBV6-3,17,TRBJ2-7,TGTGCCAGCAGTTATGGAGTGAGGACTAGCGGTACCTACGAGCAGTACTTC,CASSYGVRTSGTYEQYF
NA,NA,TRBV16,15,TRBJ1-1,TGTGCCAGCAGCCAAATCTTGGGCATGAACACTGAAGCTTTCTTT,CASSQILGMNTEAFF
NA,few,TRBV4-3,15,TRBJ2-1,TGCGCCAGCAGCCAATTCCGGGACCCTGACAATGAGCAGTTCTTC,CASSQFRDPDNEQFF
NA,many,TRBV27,13,TRBJ1-2,TGTGCCAGCAGTTTAAGTGAGAACTATGGCTACACCTTC,CASSLSENYGYTF
NA,many,TRBV6-1,15,TRBJ1-5,TGTGCCAGCAGGACCTCAGGGTATAGCAATCAGCCCCAGCATTTT,CASRTSGYSNQPQHF
NA,few,TRBV29-1,16,TRBJ1-4,TGCAGCGTTGAATTGGAGGTGCCTTTTGAGGGTGAAAAACTGTTTTTT,CSVELEVPFEGEKLFF
TRBD1,many,TRBV7-9,14,TRBJ1-2,TGTGCCAGCAGCCCGGGACAGGGGGCGTCTGGCTACACCTTC,CASSPGQGASGYTF
NA,many,TRBV11-1,13,TRBJ2-4,TGTGCCAGCAGCTTAGGACGGTGGGGCATTCAGTACTTC,CASSLGRWGIQYF
NA,few,TRBV27,16,TRBJ2-1,TGTGCCAGCAGTTTATCGGGCGGGATCCCCTTTAGTGAGCAGTTCTTC,CASSLSGGIPFSEQFF
NA,many,TRBV29-1,12,TRBJ2-7,TGCAGCGTTGAAGATAGGACTGACGAGCAGTACTTC,CSVEDRTDEQYF
NA,many,TRBV12-3/TRBV12-4,13,TRBJ1-2,TGTGCCAGCGCCCGAATTACGGTCTATGGCTACACCTTC,CASARITVYGYTF
TRBD1,few,TRBV10-3,14,TRBJ1-1,TGTGCCATCAGTGATGACAGGGAGAACACTGAAGCTTTCTTT,CAISDDRENTEAFF
TRBD1,many,TRBV10-3,16,TRBJ2-5,TGTGCCATCAGTGAGACAGGGGAAATCGCGTATGAGACCCAGTACTTC,CAISETGEIAYETQYF
NA,once,TRBV4-2,19,TRBJ2-6,TGTGCCAGCAGCCCCAATGGGGCAGCAGATTCCTCTGGGGCCAACGTCCTGACTTTC,CASSPNGAADSSGANVLTF
TRBD2,many,TRBV29-1,13,TRBJ2-7,TGCAGCGTTGCTAGCGGGGGGTCCTACGAGCAGTACTTC,CSVASGGSYEQYF
TRBD2,many,TRBV29-1,15,TRBJ2-3,TGCAGCGTTGACGGACTAGCGGGAGATGTAGATACGCAGTATTTT,CSVDGLAGDVDTQYF
NA,NA,TRBV5-5,15,TRBJ2-7,TGTGCCAGCAGCTTGGATACAGGGTCTTATAACGAGCAGTACTTC,CASSLDTGSYNEQYF
NA,NA,TRBV28,16,TRBJ2-1,TGTGCCAGCAGTTTATCCCAACAGAAATACTTCCTACAGCAGTTTTTC,CASSLSQQKYFLQQFF
TRBD2,NA,TRBV20-1,14,TRBJ2-7,TGCAGTGCTAGAAGGGCTAGCGGGTTCTACGAGCAGTACTTC,CSARRASGFYEQYF
TRBD1,many,TRBV12-3/TRBV12-4,13,TRBJ2-7,TGTGCCAGCAGTTTTGCAGGGGGATACGAGCAGTACTTC,CASSFAGGYEQYF
TRBD2,few,TRBV7-3,14,TRBJ2-7,TGTGCCAGCAGCCCAGTCGGCGGGGGTGGCGAGCAGTACTTC,CASSPVGGGGEQYF
NA,many,TRBV11-2,18,TRBJ2-1,TGTGCCAGCATGGCAGGCGGTTCCGAATATAGCTCCTACAATGAGCAGTTCTTC,CASMAGGSEYSSYNEQFF
NA,many,TRBV6-2/TRBV6-3,16,TRBJ2-1,TGTGCCAGCAGTTACTCCGGGACACAAACCTACAATGAGCAGTTCTTC,CASSYSGTQTYNEQFF
NA,many,TRBV4-2,16,TRBJ2-1,TGTGCCAGCAGCCAGAGGACGGGGCCTGACTACAATGAGCAGTTCTTC,CASSQRTGPDYNEQFF
NA,NA,TRBV28,14,TRBJ2-7,TGTGCCAGCAGTTTCCAGGGTTGGGTCTACGAGCAGTACTTC,CASSFQGWVYEQYF
TRBD1,few,TRBV28,16,TRBJ2-2,TGTGCCAGCAGTTTCCTTCTGGGACAGGGGACCGGGGAGCTGTTTTTT,CASSFLLGQGTGELFF
NA,many,TRBV20-1,14,TRBJ2-7,TGCAGTGCTAGAGCTGTCGCGGGGTACTACGAGCAGTACTTC,CSARAVAGYYEQYF
NA,many,TRBV28,15,TRBJ2-2,TGTGCCAGCAGCCAACCGGGGCCCTACACCGGGGAGCTGTTTTTT,CASSQPGPYTGELFF
NA,many,TRBV4-2,16,TRBJ2-3,TGTGCCAGCAGCCAAGATAAGGGGACGGGCACAGATACGCAGTATTTT,CASSQDKGTGTDTQYF
NA,NA,TRBV7-6,14,TRBJ2-2,TGTGCCAGCAGCTTATATGCTAACACCGGGGAGCTGTTTTTT,CASSLYANTGELFF
NA,once,TRBV20-1,14,TRBJ1-4,TGCAGTGCTAGTCCGCAGTATAATTATGAAAAACTGTTTTTT,CSASPQYNYEKLFF
TRBD2,many,TRBV10-2,15,TRBJ2-4,TGCGCCAGCAGTGAAAGCGGGGGCGGGAAAAACATTCAGTACTTC,CASSESGGGKNIQYF
TRBD2,few,TRBV6-1,17,TRBJ2-3,TGTGCCAGCAGCCCCACTTCGACTAGCGAGAGCACAGATACGCAGTATTTT,CASSPTSTSESTDTQYF
NA,many,TRBV29-1,15,TRBJ2-1,TGCAGCGTTGAAGGTCTAGGCAAGGGTGGCAATGAGCAGTTCTTC,CSVEGLGKGGNEQFF
NA,NA,TRBV7-6,17,TRBJ2-1,TGTGCCAGCAGCTTAGGATGGGCTACCCCGTCCTACAATGAGCAGTTCTTC,CASSLGWATPSYNEQFF
NA,many,TRBV7-9,12,TRBJ1-1,TGTGCCAGCAGCGGGACGAACACTGAAGCTTTCTTT,CASSGTNTEAFF
TRBD2,many,TRBV28,14,TRBJ2-7,TGTGCCAGCCACGGCCTAGCGGGGTCCTACGAGCAGTACTTC,CASHGLAGSYEQYF
NA,many,TRBV7-8,12,TRBJ2-7,TGTGCCAGCAGCCCGATATCCTACGAGCAGTACTTC,CASSPISYEQYF
NA,few,TRBV5-1,16,TRBJ2-4,TGCGCCAGCAGCTTGGGCAGGGGCCTAGCCAAAAACATTCAGTACTTC,CASSLGRGLAKNIQYF
TRBD2,few,TRBV12-3/TRBV12-4,16,TRBJ2-7,TGTGCCAGCAGTTTCGGTGGACTAGCGGAAGCCTACGAGCAGTACTTC,CASSFGGLAEAYEQYF
TRBD2,NA,TRBV4-3,20,TRBJ2-1,TGCGCCAGCAGCCAAGAAGTCCCAACGGGACTAGCGGGATCCTACAATGAGCAGTTCTTC,CASSQEVPTGLAGSYNEQFF
TRBD2,few,TRBV28,17,TRBJ2-7,TGTGCCAGCAGTTTAGTCCGGACTAGCGGGCCTCTCTACGAGCAGTACTTC,CASSLVRTSGPLYEQYF
NA,many,TRBV20-1,12,TRBJ1-1,TGCAGTGCCCAGATAGGAGACACTGAAGCTTTCTTT,CSAQIGDTEAFF
NA,few,TRBV14,13,TRBJ2-7,TGTGCCAGCGGCGACGGGCTACGGTACGAGCAGTACTTC,CASGDGLRYEQYF
NA,many,TRBV4-1,15,TRBJ1-4,TGCGCCAGCAGCCAAGTGGAGGGATATAATGAAAAACTGTTTTTT,CASSQVEGYNEKLFF
NA,few,TRBV28,15,TRBJ2-7,TGTGCCAGCAGTTTGAACCCGGGACTTAGCTACGAGCAGTACTTC,CASSLNPGLSYEQYF
NA,few,TRBV20-1,13,TRBJ2-7,TGCAGTGGGGGGGCGGGCCCTACCTACGAGCAGTACTTC,CSGGAGPTYEQYF
TRBD2,NA,TRBV29-1,13,TRBJ2-7,TGCAGCGTACGACCGGGACTAGCCTACGAGCAGTACTTC,CSVRPGLAYEQYF
NA,NA,TRBV20-1,15,TRBJ2-7,TGCAGTGCTAGGCCAGCGGAGTGGAGCTCCTACGAGCAGTACTTC,CSARPAEWSSYEQYF